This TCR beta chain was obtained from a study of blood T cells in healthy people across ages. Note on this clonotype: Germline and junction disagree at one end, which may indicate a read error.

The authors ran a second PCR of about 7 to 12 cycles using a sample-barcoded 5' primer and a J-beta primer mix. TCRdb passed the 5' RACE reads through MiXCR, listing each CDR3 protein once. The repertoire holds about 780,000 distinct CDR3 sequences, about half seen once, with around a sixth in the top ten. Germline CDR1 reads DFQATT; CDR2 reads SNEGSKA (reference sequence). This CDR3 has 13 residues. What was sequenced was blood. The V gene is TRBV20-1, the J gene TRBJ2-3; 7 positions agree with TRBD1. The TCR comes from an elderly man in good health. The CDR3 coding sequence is TGCAGTGGCCGAAGGGACAGCACAGATACGCGGTATTTT. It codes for CSGRRDSTDTRYF.